Listed below are T cell receptor beta chains from one sample, sequenced in a study of regulatory T cells in long-lasting Graves disease. TCRdb re-called the multiplex PCR reads through MiXCR, storing one row per CDR3 protein. The sample yields 390,000 or so distinct CDR3 sequences, roughly 24% seen once. The source material was peripheral blood mononuclear cells (PBMCs), sampled when the disease was refractory, from a patient treated with antithyroid drugs. These receptor sequences come from a woman in her thirties or forties with Graves disease. The CDR3 runs from the conserved cysteine through the conserved F or W. A D gene is named only where the DNA matches it firmly. Some rows have no size entry. The others give once, few or many, or a class for an expanded clone.

cdr3_nt: TGTGCCTGGCTTAAGGACAGGGGGCGGTCCGGGGAGCTGTTTTTT
cdr3_aa: CAWLKDRGRSGELFF
d_call: TRBD1
j_call: TRBJ2-2
clone_size: NA
v_call: TRBV30

cdr3_nt: TGCAGTGCTACCCGACAGCCCAAAGCCTACGAGCAGTACTTC
cdr3_aa: CSATRQPKAYEQYF
d_call: NA
j_call: TRBJ2-7
clone_size: few
v_call: TRBV20-1

cdr3_nt: TGTGCCAGCAGTTTATCAGGGGCCCATCATGGCTACACCTTC
cdr3_aa: CASSLSGAHHGYTF
d_call: NA
j_call: TRBJ1-2
clone_size: few
v_call: TRBV6-5

cdr3_nt: TGTGCCAGCTCACCCCAAAAGACGGTACAAGAGACCCAGTACTTC
cdr3_aa: CASSPQKTVQETQYF
d_call: NA
j_call: TRBJ2-5
clone_size: few
v_call: TRBV18

cdr3_nt: TGTGCCAGCAGCTTATGGTCCCATGGCAATGAGCAGTTCTTC
cdr3_aa: CASSLWSHGNEQFF
d_call: NA
j_call: TRBJ2-1
clone_size: NA
v_call: TRBV13

cdr3_nt: TGTGCCAGCAGACAGACCACCTCACCCCTCCACTTT
cdr3_aa: CASRQTTSPLHF
d_call: NA
j_call: TRBJ1-6
clone_size: many
v_call: TRBV28

cdr3_nt: TGTGCCAGCAGCTTAGGGATCAGGGTTGACGGCTACACCTTC
cdr3_aa: CASSLGIRVDGYTF
d_call: NA
j_call: TRBJ1-2
clone_size: many
v_call: TRBV11-2

cdr3_nt: TGTGCCAGCACTCCGTCTCTTGGGGGGGCCAACGTCCTGACTTTC
cdr3_aa: CASTPSLGGANVLTF
d_call: NA
j_call: TRBJ2-6
clone_size: few
v_call: TRBV28

cdr3_nt: TGTGCCAGCAGTTTGGAACCCCTAAACATTCGGTACTTC
cdr3_aa: CASSLEPLNIRYF
d_call: NA
j_call: TRBJ2-4
clone_size: few
v_call: TRBV28

cdr3_nt: TGCAGTGCACCACTAGCGGGAGCAACAGAGACCCAGTACTTC
cdr3_aa: CSAPLAGATETQYF
d_call: TRBD2
j_call: TRBJ2-5
clone_size: NA
v_call: TRBV20-1

cdr3_nt: TGTGCCAGCAGCTCCTTTCTGCGGTCCGCCTACGAGCAGTACTTC
cdr3_aa: CASSSFLRSAYEQYF
d_call: NA
j_call: TRBJ2-7
clone_size: many
v_call: TRBV11-2

cdr3_nt: TGTGCCATCAAGGTCGATAGCAATCAGCCCCAGCATTTT
cdr3_aa: CAIKVDSNQPQHF
d_call: NA
j_call: TRBJ1-5
clone_size: many
v_call: TRBV6-1

cdr3_nt: TGCAGTGCTATTGACCCCGTAACAATAACCGGGACACTTAGCACAGATACGCAGTATTTT
cdr3_aa: CSAIDPVTITGTLSTDTQYF
d_call: NA
j_call: TRBJ2-3
clone_size: NA
v_call: TRBV20-1

cdr3_nt: TGCAGTGCCCCACAGGGGCCGTGGGAAGGCGAGCAGTACTTC
cdr3_aa: CSAPQGPWEGEQYF
d_call: TRBD1
j_call: TRBJ2-7
clone_size: NA
v_call: TRBV20-1

cdr3_nt: TGTGCCAGCAGCCCCGGGGGTGACTTCTACGAGCAGTACTTC
cdr3_aa: CASSPGGDFYEQYF
d_call: NA
j_call: TRBJ2-7
clone_size: many
v_call: TRBV7-6

cdr3_nt: TGTGCCAGCAGTCAATCCTACAGGGTTCCTCAGCCCCAGCATTTT
cdr3_aa: CASSQSYRVPQPQHF
d_call: NA
j_call: TRBJ1-5
clone_size: many
v_call: TRBV28

cdr3_nt: TGTGCCAGCAGTAAACCCCCGGGACTAGCCTACAATGAGCAGTTCTTC
cdr3_aa: CASSKPPGLAYNEQFF
d_call: TRBD2
j_call: TRBJ2-1
clone_size: few
v_call: TRBV27

cdr3_nt: TGTGCCAGCAGCCGGGACACCTACTATGGCTACACCTTC
cdr3_aa: CASSRDTYYGYTF
d_call: NA
j_call: TRBJ1-2
clone_size: many
v_call: TRBV7-9

cdr3_nt: TGTGCCAGCCCCACCCTGGCCGAATCTAGCACAGATACGCAGTATTTT
cdr3_aa: CASPTLAESSTDTQYF
d_call: NA
j_call: TRBJ2-3
clone_size: NA
v_call: TRBV2

cdr3_nt: TGTGCCACCAGCGGAGAGGGGGTAGCAGCCTACGAGCAGTACTTC
cdr3_aa: CATSGEGVAAYEQYF
d_call: NA
j_call: TRBJ2-7
clone_size: many
v_call: TRBV15

cdr3_nt: TGTGCCAGCAGATCAGGGAGGGCTCAAAGAGGCAATCAGCCCCAGCATTTT
cdr3_aa: CASRSGRAQRGNQPQHF
d_call: NA
j_call: TRBJ1-5
clone_size: many
v_call: TRBV28

cdr3_nt: TGCGCCAGCAGCCAAGGTTCAGGGAGGTACGGAGAGACCCAGTACTTC
cdr3_aa: CASSQGSGRYGETQYF
d_call: NA
j_call: TRBJ2-5
clone_size: NA
v_call: TRBV4-1

cdr3_nt: TGTGCCAGCAGCTTAGGCCAGTTTGAGAACACCGGGAAGCTGTTTTTT
cdr3_aa: CASSLGQFENTGKLFF
d_call: NA
j_call: TRBJ2-2
clone_size: NA
v_call: TRBV11-1

cdr3_nt: TGTGCCAGCAGTTTTTGGGGGGTCTCTAACGAGCAGTACTTC
cdr3_aa: CASSFWGVSNEQYF
d_call: NA
j_call: TRBJ2-7
clone_size: NA
v_call: TRBV12-3/TRBV12-4

cdr3_nt: TGTGCCAGCAGTGGGGGTTCCTACGAGCAGTACTTC
cdr3_aa: CASSGGSYEQYF
d_call: NA
j_call: TRBJ2-7
clone_size: many
v_call: TRBV12-3/TRBV12-4

cdr3_nt: TGTGCCAGTATAGGACCGAGCGGTGAGCAGTTCTTC
cdr3_aa: CASIGPSGEQFF
d_call: NA
j_call: TRBJ2-1
clone_size: once
v_call: TRBV19

cdr3_nt: TGCAGTGCCACCTACCAACTAGCGGTTAACTCCTACGAGCAGTACTTC
cdr3_aa: CSATYQLAVNSYEQYF
d_call: TRBD2
j_call: TRBJ2-7
clone_size: NA
v_call: TRBV20-1

cdr3_nt: TGCAGTGTCCCTAGCGGGACGAACACCGGGGAGCTGTTTTTT
cdr3_aa: CSVPSGTNTGELFF
d_call: TRBD2
j_call: TRBJ2-2
clone_size: few
v_call: TRBV20-1

cdr3_nt: TGCAGTGCTACCGAGATCGGCCGAGATTACGAGCAGTACTTC
cdr3_aa: CSATEIGRDYEQYF
d_call: NA
j_call: TRBJ2-7
clone_size: NA
v_call: TRBV20-1

cdr3_nt: TGTGCCAGCGGGGCTGACAGGGGGAAATACGAGCAGTACTTC
cdr3_aa: CASGADRGKYEQYF
d_call: TRBD1
j_call: TRBJ2-7
clone_size: NA
v_call: TRBV12-3/TRBV12-4

cdr3_nt: TGTGCCAGCAGTAACACGCAGGGGATGGACACTGAAGCTTTCTTT
cdr3_aa: CASSNTQGMDTEAFF
d_call: NA
j_call: TRBJ1-1
clone_size: many
v_call: TRBV6-2/TRBV6-3

cdr3_nt: TGTGCCAGCAGTTCGGACAGTCGCTCCTACAATGAGCAGTTCTTC
cdr3_aa: CASSSDSRSYNEQFF
d_call: NA
j_call: TRBJ2-1
clone_size: few
v_call: TRBV12-3/TRBV12-4

cdr3_nt: TGTGCCAGCAGCCCAACGGGACAGGGAACCATATATTTT
cdr3_aa: CASSPTGQGTIYF
d_call: TRBD1
j_call: TRBJ1-3
clone_size: NA
v_call: TRBV7-8

cdr3_nt: TGTGCCAGCAGTTTAAGGAGGGGGTGGGAGCAGTTCTTC
cdr3_aa: CASSLRRGWEQFF
d_call: NA
j_call: TRBJ2-1
clone_size: NA
v_call: TRBV27

cdr3_nt: TGCAGCGTTTTGCCCCACGGACCGGTCTCCTACAATGAGCAGTTCTTC
cdr3_aa: CSVLPHGPVSYNEQFF
d_call: NA
j_call: TRBJ2-1
clone_size: NA
v_call: TRBV29-1

cdr3_nt: TGTGCCAGCAGCCACACGGACAGGGGCTCTAGTGGCTACACCTTC
cdr3_aa: CASSHTDRGSSGYTF
d_call: TRBD1
j_call: TRBJ1-2
clone_size: many
v_call: TRBV11-2

cdr3_nt: TGCAGTGCCCCCGGGGGCCTAGCGGAGCAGTTCTTC
cdr3_aa: CSAPGGLAEQFF
d_call: NA
j_call: TRBJ2-1
clone_size: few
v_call: TRBV20-1

cdr3_nt: TGCAGTGCTAGACAGGGGGCGGCTGGGGCCAACGTCCTGACTTTC
cdr3_aa: CSARQGAAGANVLTF
d_call: TRBD1
j_call: TRBJ2-6
clone_size: many
v_call: TRBV20-1

cdr3_nt: TGTGCCAGCCGATCTCGACAGGGGGATATAGAGACCCAGTACTTC
cdr3_aa: CASRSRQGDIETQYF
d_call: TRBD1
j_call: TRBJ2-5
clone_size: many
v_call: TRBV12-3/TRBV12-4

cdr3_nt: TGTGCCAGCAGCTTATCTAGCGGGAACTACGAGCAGTACTTC
cdr3_aa: CASSLSSGNYEQYF
d_call: TRBD2
j_call: TRBJ2-7
clone_size: many
v_call: TRBV7-8